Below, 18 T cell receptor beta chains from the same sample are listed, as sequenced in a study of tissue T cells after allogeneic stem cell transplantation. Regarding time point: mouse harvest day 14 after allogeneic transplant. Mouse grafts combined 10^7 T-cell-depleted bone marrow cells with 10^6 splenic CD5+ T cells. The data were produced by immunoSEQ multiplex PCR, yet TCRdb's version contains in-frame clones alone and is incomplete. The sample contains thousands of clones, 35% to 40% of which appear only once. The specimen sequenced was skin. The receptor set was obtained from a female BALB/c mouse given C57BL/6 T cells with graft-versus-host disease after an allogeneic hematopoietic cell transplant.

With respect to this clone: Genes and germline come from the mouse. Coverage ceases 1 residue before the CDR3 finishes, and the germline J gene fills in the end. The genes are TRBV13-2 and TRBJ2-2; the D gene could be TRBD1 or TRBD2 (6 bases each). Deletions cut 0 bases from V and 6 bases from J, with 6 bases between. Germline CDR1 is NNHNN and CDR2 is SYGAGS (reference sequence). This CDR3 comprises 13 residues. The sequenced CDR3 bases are TGTGCCAGCGGTGATGGGGGGCCCGGGCAGCTCTAC. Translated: CASGDGGPGQLY. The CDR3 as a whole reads CASGDGGPGQLYF.

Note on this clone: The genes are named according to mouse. Here the CDR3 reads CASSFGAETLYF. The CDR3 DNA, read in part, is TGTGCAAGCAGCTTTGGTGCAGAAACGCTGTAT. This chain joins TRBV16 and TRBJ2-3; unclear D gene. The sequenced fragment ends 1 residue before the CDR3 boundary, so the rest is inferred from the germline J gene. This CDR3 is 12 amino acids long. Germline loops: CDR1 SGHSA, CDR2 FRNQAP. Trimming shortened V by 3 bases and J by 1 base, and 2 bases separated the two germline ends.

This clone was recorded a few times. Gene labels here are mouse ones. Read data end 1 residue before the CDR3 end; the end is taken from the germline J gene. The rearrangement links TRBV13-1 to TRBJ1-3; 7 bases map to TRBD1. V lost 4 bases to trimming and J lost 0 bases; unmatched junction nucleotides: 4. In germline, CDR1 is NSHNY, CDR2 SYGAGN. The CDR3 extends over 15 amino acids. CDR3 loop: CASSRQGHSGNTLYF. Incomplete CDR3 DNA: TGTGCCAGCAGTCGACAGGGACATTCTGGAAATACGCTCTAT.

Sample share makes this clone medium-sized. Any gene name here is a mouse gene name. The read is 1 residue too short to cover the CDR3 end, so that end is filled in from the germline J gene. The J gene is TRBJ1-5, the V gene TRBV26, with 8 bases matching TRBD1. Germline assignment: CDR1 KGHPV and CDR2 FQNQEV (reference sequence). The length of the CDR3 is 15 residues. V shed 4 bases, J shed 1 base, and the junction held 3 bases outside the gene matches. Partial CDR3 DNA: TGTGCCAGCAGTCCTCGACAGGGGAACAACCAGGCTCCGCTT. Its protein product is CASSPRQGNNQAPL. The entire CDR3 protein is CASSPRQGNNQAPLF. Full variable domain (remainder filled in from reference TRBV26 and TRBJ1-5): NSKVIQTPRYLVKGQGQKAKMRCIPEKGHPVVFWYQQNKNNEFKFLINFQNQEVLQQIDMTEKRFSAECPSNSPCSLEIQSSEAGDSALYLCASSPRQGNNQAPLFGEGTRLSVL.

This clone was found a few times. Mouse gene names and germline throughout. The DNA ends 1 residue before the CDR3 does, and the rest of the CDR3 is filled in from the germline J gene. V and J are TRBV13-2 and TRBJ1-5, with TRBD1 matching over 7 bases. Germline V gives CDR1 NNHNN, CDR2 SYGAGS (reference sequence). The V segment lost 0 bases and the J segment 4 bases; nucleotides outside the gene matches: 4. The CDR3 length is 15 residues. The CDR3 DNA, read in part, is TGTGCCAGCGGTGATGCAGGACAGGCGAACCAGGCTCCGCTT. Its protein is CASGDAGQANQAPL. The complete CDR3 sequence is CASGDAGQANQAPLF.

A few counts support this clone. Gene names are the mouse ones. CDR3 bases read: TGTGCCAGCAGTGAAGAGGGGGGTGCAGAAACGCTGTAT. Its protein product is CASSEEGGAETLY. The entire CDR3 sequence reads CASSEEGGAETLYF. This sequence joins TRBV13-1 and TRBJ2-3; D is perhaps TRBD1 (6 bases). The read terminates 1 residue before the CDR3 end, so the remaining end is supplied by the germline J gene. Trimming removed 2 bases at V and 1 base at J, with 8 bases between. Germline values: CDR1 NSHNY, CDR2 SYGAGN. The CDR3 sequence is 14 residues long.

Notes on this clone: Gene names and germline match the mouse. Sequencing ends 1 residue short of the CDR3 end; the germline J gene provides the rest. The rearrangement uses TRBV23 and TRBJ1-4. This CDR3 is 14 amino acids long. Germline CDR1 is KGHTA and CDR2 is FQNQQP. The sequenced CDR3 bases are TGCTCCAGCAGTCAAAAACTTTCCAACGAAAGATTATTT. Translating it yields CSSSQKLSNERLF. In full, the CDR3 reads CSSSQKLSNERLFF. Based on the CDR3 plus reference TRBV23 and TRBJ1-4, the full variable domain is DAAVTQKPRYLIKMKGQEAEMKCIPEKGHTAVFWYQQKQSKELKFLIYFQNQQPLDQIDMVKERFSAVCPSSSLCSLGIRTCEAEDSALYLCSSSQKLSNERLFFGHGTKLSVL.

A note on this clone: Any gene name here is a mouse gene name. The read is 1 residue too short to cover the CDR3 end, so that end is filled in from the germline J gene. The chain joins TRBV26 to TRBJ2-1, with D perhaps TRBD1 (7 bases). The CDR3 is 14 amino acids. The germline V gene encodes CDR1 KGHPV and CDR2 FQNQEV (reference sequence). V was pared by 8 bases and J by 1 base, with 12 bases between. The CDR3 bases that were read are TGTGCCAGCGTAGGGGGCAGGAACTATGCTGAGCAGTTC. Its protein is CASVGGRNYAEQF. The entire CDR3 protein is CASVGGRNYAEQFF.

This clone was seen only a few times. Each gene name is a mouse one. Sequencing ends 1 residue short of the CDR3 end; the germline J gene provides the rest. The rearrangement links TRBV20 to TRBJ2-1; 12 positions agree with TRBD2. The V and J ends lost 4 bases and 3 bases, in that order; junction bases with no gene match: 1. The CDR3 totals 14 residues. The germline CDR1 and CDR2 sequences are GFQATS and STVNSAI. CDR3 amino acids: CGAKDWGGYAEQFF. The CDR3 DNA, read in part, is TGTGGTGCTAAGGACTGGGGGGGCTATGCTGAGCAGTTC. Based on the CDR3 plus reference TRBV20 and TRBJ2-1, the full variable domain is GALVYQYPRRTICKSGTSMRMECQAVGFQATSVAWYRQSPQKTFELIALSTVNSAIKYEQNFTQEKFPISHPNLSFSSMTVLNAYLEDRGLYLCGAKDWGGYAEQFFGPGTRLTVL.

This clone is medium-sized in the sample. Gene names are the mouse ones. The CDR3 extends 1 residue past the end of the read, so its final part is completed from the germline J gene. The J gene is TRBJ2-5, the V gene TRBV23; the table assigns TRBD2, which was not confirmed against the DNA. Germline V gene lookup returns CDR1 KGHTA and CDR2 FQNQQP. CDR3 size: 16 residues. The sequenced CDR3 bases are TGCTCCAGCAGTCAATCTGGGTTGGGGGGGCCGGACACCCAGTAC. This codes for CSSSQSGLGGPDTQY. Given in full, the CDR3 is CSSSQSGLGGPDTQYF.

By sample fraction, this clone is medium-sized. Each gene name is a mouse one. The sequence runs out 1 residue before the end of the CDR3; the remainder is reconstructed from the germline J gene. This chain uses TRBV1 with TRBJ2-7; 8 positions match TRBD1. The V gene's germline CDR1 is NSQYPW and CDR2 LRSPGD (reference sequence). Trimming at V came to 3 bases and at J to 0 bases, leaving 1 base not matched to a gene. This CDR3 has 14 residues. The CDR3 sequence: CTCSATGASYEQYF. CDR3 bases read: TGCACCTGCAGTGCGACAGGGGCCTCCTATGAACAGTAC.

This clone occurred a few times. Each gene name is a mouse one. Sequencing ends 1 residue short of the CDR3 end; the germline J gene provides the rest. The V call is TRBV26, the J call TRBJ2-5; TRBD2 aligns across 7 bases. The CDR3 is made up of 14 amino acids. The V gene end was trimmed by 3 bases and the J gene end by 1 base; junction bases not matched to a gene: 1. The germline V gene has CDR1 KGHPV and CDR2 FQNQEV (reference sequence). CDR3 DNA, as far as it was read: TGTGCCAGCAGTCTCGACTGGGACCAAGACACCCAGTAC. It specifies CASSLDWDQDTQY. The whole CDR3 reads CASSLDWDQDTQYF.

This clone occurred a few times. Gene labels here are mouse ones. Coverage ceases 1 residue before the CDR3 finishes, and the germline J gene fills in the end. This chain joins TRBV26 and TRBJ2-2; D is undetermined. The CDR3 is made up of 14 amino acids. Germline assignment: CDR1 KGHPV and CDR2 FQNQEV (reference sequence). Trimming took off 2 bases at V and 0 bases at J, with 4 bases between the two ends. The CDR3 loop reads CASSLIANTGQLYF. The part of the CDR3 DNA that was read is TGTGCCAGCAGTCTGATAGCAAACACCGGGCAGCTCTAC.

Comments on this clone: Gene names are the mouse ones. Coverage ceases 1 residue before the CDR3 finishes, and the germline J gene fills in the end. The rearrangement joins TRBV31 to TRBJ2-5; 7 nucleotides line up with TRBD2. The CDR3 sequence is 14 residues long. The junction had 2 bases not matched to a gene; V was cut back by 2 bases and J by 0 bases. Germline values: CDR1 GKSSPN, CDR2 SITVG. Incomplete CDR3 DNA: TGTGCCTGGAGTACTGGGGTTAACCAAGACACCCAGTAC. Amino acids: CAWSTGVNQDTQY. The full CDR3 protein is CAWSTGVNQDTQYF. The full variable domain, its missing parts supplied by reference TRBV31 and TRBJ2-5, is AQTIHQWPVAEIKAVGSPLSLGCTIKGKSSPNLYWYWQATGGTLQQLFYSITVGQVESVVQLNLSASRPKDDQFILSTEKLLLSHSGFYLCAWSTGVNQDTQYFGPGTRLLVL.

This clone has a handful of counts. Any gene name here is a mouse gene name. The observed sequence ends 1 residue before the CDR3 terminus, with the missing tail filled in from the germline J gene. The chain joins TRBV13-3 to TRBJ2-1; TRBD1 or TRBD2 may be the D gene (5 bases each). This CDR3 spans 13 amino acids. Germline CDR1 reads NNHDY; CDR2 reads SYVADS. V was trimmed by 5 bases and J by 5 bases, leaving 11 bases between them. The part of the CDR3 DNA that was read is TGTGCCAGCAGCCGGGACGTAAATGCTGAGCAGTTC. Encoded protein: CASSRDVNAEQF. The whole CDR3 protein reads CASSRDVNAEQFF.

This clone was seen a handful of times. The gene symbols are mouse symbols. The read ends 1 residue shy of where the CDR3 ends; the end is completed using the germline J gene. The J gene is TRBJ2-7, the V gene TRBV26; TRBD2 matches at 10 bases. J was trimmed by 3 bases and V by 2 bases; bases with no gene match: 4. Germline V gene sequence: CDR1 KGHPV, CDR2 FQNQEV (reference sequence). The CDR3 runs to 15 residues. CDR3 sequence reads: CASSLVGTGVYEQYF. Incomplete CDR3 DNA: TGTGCCAGCAGTCTGGTCGGGACTGGGGTCTATGAACAGTAC.

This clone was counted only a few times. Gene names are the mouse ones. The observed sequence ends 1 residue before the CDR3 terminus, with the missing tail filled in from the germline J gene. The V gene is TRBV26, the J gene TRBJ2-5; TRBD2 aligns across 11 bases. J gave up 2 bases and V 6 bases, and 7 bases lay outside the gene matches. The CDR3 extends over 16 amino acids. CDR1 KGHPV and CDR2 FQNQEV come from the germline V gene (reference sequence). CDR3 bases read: TGTGCCAGCAGCCACTGGGGGGGCGCAGGCCAAGACACCCAGTAC. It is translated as CASSHWGGAGQDTQY. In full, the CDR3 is CASSHWGGAGQDTQYF.

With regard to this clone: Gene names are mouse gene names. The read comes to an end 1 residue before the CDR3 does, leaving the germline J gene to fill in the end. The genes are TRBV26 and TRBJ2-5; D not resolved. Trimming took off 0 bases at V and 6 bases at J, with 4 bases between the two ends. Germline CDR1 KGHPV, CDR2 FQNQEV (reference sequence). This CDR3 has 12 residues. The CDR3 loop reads CASSLSKDTQYF. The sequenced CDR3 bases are TGTGCCAGCAGTCTGTCAAAGGACACCCAGTAC.